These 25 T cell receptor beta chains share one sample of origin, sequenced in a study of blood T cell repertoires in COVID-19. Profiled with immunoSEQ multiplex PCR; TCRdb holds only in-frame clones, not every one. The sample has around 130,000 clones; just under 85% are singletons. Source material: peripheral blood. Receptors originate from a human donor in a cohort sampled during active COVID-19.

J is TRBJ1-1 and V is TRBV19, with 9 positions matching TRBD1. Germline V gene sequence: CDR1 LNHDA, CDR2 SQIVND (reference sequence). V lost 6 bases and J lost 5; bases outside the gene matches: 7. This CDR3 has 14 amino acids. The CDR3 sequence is CASRRTGVGTEAFF. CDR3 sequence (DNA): TGTGCCAGTAGACGGACAGGGGTTGGTACTGAAGCTTTCTTT.

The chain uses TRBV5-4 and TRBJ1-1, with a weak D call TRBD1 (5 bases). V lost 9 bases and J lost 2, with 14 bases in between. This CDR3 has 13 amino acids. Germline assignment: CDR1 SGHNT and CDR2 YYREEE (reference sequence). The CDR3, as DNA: TGTGCCATTTCGACAGAACTCAACACTGAAGCTTTCTTT. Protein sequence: CAISTELNTEAFF.

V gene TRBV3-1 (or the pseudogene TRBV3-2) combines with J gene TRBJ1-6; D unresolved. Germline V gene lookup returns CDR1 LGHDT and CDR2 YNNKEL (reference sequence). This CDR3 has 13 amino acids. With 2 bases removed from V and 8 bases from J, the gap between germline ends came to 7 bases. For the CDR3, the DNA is TGTGCCAGCAGCCAATTAGGAGATTCACCCCTCCACTTT. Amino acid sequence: CASSQLGDSPLHF.

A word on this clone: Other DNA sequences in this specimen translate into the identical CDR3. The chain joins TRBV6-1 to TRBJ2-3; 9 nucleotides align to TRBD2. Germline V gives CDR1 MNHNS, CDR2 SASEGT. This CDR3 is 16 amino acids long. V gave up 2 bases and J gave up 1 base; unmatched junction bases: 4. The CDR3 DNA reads TGTGCCAGCAGTGAAAGTGCGGGGGGGCGCACAGATACGCAGTATTTT. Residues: CASSESAGGRTDTQYF.

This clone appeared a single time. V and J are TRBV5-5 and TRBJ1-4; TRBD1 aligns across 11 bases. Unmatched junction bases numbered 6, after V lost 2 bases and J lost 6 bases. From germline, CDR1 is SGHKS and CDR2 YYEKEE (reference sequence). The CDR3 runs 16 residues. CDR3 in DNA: TGTGCCAGCAGCTTTGGACCGGGACAGGGGGATGAAAAACTGTTTTTT. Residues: CASSFGPGQGDEKLFF.

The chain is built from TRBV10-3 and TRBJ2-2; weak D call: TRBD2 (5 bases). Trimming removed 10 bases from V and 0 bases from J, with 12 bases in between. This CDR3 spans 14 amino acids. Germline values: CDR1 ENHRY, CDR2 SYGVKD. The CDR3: CATSGGANTGELFF. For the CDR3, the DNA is TGTGCCACCAGCGGAGGAGCGAACACCGGGGAGCTGTTTTTT.

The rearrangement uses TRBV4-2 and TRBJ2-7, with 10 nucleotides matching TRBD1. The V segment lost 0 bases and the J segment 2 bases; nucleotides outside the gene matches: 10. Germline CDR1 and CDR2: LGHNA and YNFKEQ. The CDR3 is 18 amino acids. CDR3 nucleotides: TGTGCCAGCAGCCAAGAATTTCATGGGACAGGGGCGACCTACGAGCAGTACTTC. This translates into CASSQEFHGTGATYEQYF.

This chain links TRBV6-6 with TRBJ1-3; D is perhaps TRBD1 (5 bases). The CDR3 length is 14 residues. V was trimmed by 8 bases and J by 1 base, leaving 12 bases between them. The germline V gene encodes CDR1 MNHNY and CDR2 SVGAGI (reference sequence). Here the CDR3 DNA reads TGTGCCAGCGGGGGGGGATCATCTGGAAACACCATATATTTT. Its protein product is CASGGGSSGNTIYF.

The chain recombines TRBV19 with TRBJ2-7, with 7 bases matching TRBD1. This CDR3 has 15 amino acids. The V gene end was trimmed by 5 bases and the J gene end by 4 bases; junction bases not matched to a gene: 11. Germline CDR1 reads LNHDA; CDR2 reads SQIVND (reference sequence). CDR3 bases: TGTGCCAGTAGTTCCGACAGGGCCGGCGTTTACGAGCAGTACTTC. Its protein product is CASSSDRAGVYEQYF.

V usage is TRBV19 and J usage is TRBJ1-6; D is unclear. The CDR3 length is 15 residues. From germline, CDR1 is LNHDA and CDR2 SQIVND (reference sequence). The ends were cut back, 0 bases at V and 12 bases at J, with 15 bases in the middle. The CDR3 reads CASSIDWQVYGPLHF. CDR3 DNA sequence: TGTGCCAGTAGTATAGATTGGCAGGTTTACGGACCCCTCCACTTT.

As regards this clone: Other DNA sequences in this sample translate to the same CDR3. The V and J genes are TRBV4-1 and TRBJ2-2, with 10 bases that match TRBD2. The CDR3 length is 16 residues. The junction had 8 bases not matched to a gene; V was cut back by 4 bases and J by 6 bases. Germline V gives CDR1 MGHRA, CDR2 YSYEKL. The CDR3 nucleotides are TGCGCCAGCAGCCGCCCTCAGCGGGGGGGAGCCGGGGAGCTGTTTTTT. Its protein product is CASSRPQRGGAGELFF.

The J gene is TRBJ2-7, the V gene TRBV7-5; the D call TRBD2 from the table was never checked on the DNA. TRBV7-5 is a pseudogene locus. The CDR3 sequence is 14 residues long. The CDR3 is CARSSFMPESEQYF. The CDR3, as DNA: TGTGCCAGAAGCTCCTTCATGCCGGAGAGCGAGCAGTACTTC.

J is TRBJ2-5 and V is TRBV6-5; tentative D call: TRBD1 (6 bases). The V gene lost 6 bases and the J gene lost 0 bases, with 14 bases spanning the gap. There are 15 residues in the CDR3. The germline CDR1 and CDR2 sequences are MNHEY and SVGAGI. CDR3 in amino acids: CASRGDTRYQETQYF. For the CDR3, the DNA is TGTGCCAGCAGGGGGGACACCCGGTACCAAGAGACCCAGTACTTC.

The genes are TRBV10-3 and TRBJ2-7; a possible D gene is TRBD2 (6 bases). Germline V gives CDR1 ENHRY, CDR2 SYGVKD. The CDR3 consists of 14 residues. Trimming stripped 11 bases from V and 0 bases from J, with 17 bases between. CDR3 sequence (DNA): TGTGCCTCGGGACCCGGGACTCTCTCCTACGAGCAGTACTTC. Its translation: CASGPGTLSYEQYF.

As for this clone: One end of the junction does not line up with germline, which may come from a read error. CDR3 residues: CASSAAGDTQYF. In nucleotides, the CDR3 is TGTGCTAGCAGCGCCGCGGGAGATACGCAGTATTTT. The chain joins TRBV7-7 to TRBJ2-3; weak D call: TRBD2 (5 bases). Per germline, CDR1 SSHAT and CDR2 FNYEAQ (reference sequence). This CDR3 has 12 residues.

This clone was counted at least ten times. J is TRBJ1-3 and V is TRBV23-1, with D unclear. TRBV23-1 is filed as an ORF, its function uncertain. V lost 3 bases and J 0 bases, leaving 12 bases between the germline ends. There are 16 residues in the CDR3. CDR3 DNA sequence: TGCGCCAGCAGTCACCCATACAGCATCTCTGGAAACACCATATATTTT. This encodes CASSHPYSISGNTIYF.

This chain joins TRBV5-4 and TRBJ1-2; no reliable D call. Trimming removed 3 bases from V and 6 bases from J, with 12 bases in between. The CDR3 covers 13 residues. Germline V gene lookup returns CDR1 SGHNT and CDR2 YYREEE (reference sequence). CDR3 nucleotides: TGTGCCAGCAGCTATGGACTTCGAGATGGCTACACCTTC. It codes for CASSYGLRDGYTF.

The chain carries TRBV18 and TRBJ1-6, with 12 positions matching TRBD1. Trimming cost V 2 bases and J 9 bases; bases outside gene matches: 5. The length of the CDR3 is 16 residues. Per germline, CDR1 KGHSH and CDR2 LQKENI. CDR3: CASSPVGQGAGSPLHF. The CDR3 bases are TGTGCCAGCTCACCAGTGGGACAGGGGGCAGGTTCACCCCTCCACTTT.

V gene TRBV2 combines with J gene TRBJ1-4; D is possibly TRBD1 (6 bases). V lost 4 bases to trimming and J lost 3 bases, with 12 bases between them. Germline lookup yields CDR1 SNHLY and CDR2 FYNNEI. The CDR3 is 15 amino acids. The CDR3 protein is CASSAAGVANEKLFF. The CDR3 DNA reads TGTGCCAGCAGTGCCGCAGGGGTGGCTAATGAAAAACTGTTTTTT.

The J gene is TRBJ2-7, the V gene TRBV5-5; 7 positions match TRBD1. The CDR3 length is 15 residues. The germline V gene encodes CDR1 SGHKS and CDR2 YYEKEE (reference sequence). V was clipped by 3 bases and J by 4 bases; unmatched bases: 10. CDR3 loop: CASSYTGATTYEQYF. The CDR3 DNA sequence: TGTGCCAGCAGCTACACAGGGGCTACGACTTACGAGCAGTACTTC.

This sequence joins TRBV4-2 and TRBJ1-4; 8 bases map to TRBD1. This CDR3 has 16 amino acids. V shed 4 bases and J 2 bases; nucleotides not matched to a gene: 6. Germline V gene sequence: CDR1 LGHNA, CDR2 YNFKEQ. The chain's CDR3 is CASSLLTGGTNEKLFF. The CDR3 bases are TGTGCCAGCAGCCTCCTTACAGGGGGGACTAATGAAAAACTGTTTTTT.

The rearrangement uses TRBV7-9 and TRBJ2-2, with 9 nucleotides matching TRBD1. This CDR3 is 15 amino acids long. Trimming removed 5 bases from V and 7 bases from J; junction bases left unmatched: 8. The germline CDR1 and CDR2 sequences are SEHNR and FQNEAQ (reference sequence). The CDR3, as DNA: TGTGCCAGCAGCCCACAGGGGGCGCGGGACGGGGAGCTGTTTTTT. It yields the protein CASSPQGARDGELFF.

In DNA form, the CDR3 reads TGCGCCAGCAGCTATGCGGGCTATGGCTACACCTTC. Translating it yields CASSYAGYGYTF. V and J are TRBV5-1 and TRBJ1-2; D gene uncertain. There are 12 residues in the CDR3. Trimming left V 3 bases short and J 4 bases short, with 7 bases between. In germline, CDR1 is SGHRS, CDR2 YFSETQ.

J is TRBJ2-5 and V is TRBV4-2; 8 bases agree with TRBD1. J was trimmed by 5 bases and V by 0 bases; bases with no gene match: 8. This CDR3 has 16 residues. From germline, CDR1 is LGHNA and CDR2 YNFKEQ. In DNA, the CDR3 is TGTGCCAGCAGCCAAGATCCCTCAGGGGGCAGTGAGACCCAGTACTTC. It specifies CASSQDPSGGSETQYF.

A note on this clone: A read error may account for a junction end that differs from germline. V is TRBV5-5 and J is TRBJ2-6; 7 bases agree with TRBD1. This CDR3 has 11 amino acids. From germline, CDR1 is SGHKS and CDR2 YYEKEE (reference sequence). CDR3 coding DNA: TGTGCCAGCAGCTCAACAGGGGAAAAGGCTTTC. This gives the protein CASSSTGEKAF.